This is a list of T cell receptor beta chains from one sample in a study of post-analysis software for immune sequencing data. TCRdb re-called the PCR reads through MiXCR, storing one row per CDR3 protein. The sample lists a few hundred thousand distinct CDR3 sequences; around 34% were seen once. Source material: blood. These receptors were collected from a girl aged 5 to 17 with multiple sclerosis. The CDR3 runs from the conserved cysteine through the conserved F or W. The D gene is left open where the match is weak. Size values are once, few and many counts, or a class for expanded clones, and some rows have none.

V	size	J	D	DNA	CDR3
TRBV3-1	-	TRBJ1-2	TRBD1	TGTGCCAGCAGCCAAGTTGGGACAGGAAATCCTAACTATGGCTACACCTTC	CASSQVGTGNPNYGYTF
TRBV5-1	few	TRBJ2-1	-	TGCGCCAGCAGCTTGGCCCTCGGGGGCACCTACAATGAGCAGTTCTTC	CASSLALGGTYNEQFF
TRBV29-1	many	TRBJ1-1	-	TGCAGCGTTGAGGGGGCATTCACTGAAGCTTTCTTT	CSVEGAFTEAFF
TRBV15	many	TRBJ2-3	TRBD2	TGTGCCACCGGGCGGGGGAACACAGATACGCAGTATTTT	CATGRGNTDTQYF
TRBV6-4	many	TRBJ2-3	TRBD2	TGTGCCAGCAGTGACTCGACTAGCGGGAGCACAGATACGCAGTATTTT	CASSDSTSGSTDTQYF
TRBV7-2	-	TRBJ2-1	-	TGTGCCAGCAGCATTACAGGGTGCGATGAGCAGTTCTTC	CASSITGCDEQFF
TRBV7-8	few	TRBJ1-5	TRBD1	TGTGCCAGCAGCTTAGACGGGACAGCCGATCAGCCCCAGCATTTT	CASSLDGTADQPQHF
TRBV11-2	-	TRBJ2-1	-	TGTGCCAGCAGCTCTAAACCCGGGACCTACAATGAGCAGTTCTTC	CASSSKPGTYNEQFF
TRBV7-9	-	TRBJ1-6	-	TGTGCCAGCAGCTACCCACTAACCGGGGATTCACCCCTCCACTTT	CASSYPLTGDSPLHF
TRBV20-1	-	TRBJ1-1	-	TGCGGGCAGGGCATGAACACTGAAGCTTTCTTT	CGQGMNTEAFF
TRBV7-9	-	TRBJ2-7	-	TGTGCCAGCAGCCCCATGGGGCCGACCTACGAGCAGTACTTC	CASSPMGPTYEQYF
TRBV28	-	TRBJ1-1	-	TGTGCCAGCAGTTTATTCCGGACAGACGCTGAAGCTTTCTTT	CASSLFRTDAEAFF
TRBV20-1	many	TRBJ1-2	TRBD1	TGCAGTGCTATGGACAGGAGGGGCTATGGCTACACCTTC	CSAMDRRGYGYTF
TRBV14	-	TRBJ2-5	-	TGTGCCAGCAGCCAATCCCTACTCGGACTGTATCAAGAGACCCAGTACTTC	CASSQSLLGLYQETQYF
TRBV28	few	TRBJ1-3	-	TGTGCCAGCAGTTTCAGGGGTGCTGGAAACACCATATATTTT	CASSFRGAGNTIYF
TRBV6-5	many	TRBJ2-5	-	TGTGCCAGCAGTTACTCGCTAAGTAGGAGAAACCAAGAGACCCAGTACTTC	CASSYSLSRRNQETQYF
TRBV5-1	many	TRBJ2-4	TRBD2	TGCGCCAGCAGCTTGGGAAGACTAGCGGGGGGCAAGGACATTCAGTACTTC	CASSLGRLAGGKDIQYF
TRBV7-9	many	TRBJ1-1	-	TGTGCCAGCAGCCGACAGAACACTGAAGCTTTCTTT	CASSRQNTEAFF
TRBV6-6	many	TRBJ1-6	-	TGTGCCAGCAGAGCCCGGGCTGGGTATAATTCACCCCTCCACTTT	CASRARAGYNSPLHF
TRBV3-1	many	TRBJ2-1	-	TGTGCCAGCAGCCAATCTTATGAGCAGTTCTTC	CASSQSYEQFF
TRBV29-1	-	TRBJ2-7	-	TGCAGCGTCGAAACCGGGTTAGCCTACGAGCAGTACTTC	CSVETGLAYEQYF
TRBV7-6	many	TRBJ1-4	-	TGTGCCAGCAGCTTGGGGTTAGCTAATGAAAAACTGTTTTTT	CASSLGLANEKLFF
TRBV30	-	TRBJ2-7	-	TGTGCCTGGAGCCCGGGACACTCACTCAAGGCGCTGTTCTACGAGCAGTACTTC	CAWSPGHSLKALFYEQYF
TRBV11-2	-	TRBJ2-1	-	TGTGCCAGCAGTTCTCAACCCAGACAGGTGGGCAATGTGCAGTTCTTC	CASSSQPRQVGNVQFF
TRBV5-1	-	TRBJ1-3	-	TGCGCCGGCAGCTCACTAGGGGAGCGGAACACCATATATTTT	CAGSSLGERNTIYF
TRBV15	-	TRBJ1-5	-	TGTGCCACCAGCAGAGAGGGGGCAGGGCAACCGCCCGGTCAGCCCCAGCATTTT	CATSREGAGQPPGQPQHF
TRBV20-1	many	TRBJ1-2	TRBD1	TGCAGTGCGGCCGGGACAGGGGGCTATGGCTACACCTTC	CSAAGTGGYGYTF
TRBV29-1	many	TRBJ1-2	-	TGCAGCGTCCTCTTTGGCAGCGGCTACACCTTC	CSVLFGSGYTF
TRBV20-1	-	TRBJ1-1	-	TGCAGTGCTAGAGAAGGGGCGAACACTGAAGCTTTCTTT	CSAREGANTEAFF
TRBV5-5	once	TRBJ2-3	-	TGTGCCAGCAGCCGTCCTAGCGACACAGATACGCAGTATTTT	CASSRPSDTDTQYF
TRBV20-1	-	TRBJ2-5	TRBD2	TGCAGTGCTACCGGGACTAGCCCCCAAGAGACCCAGTACTTC	CSATGTSPQETQYF
TRBV4-1	few	TRBJ1-4	-	TGCGCCAGCAGCCAAGATCAACAGTCTAATGAAAAACTGTTTTTT	CASSQDQQSNEKLFF
TRBV5-1	-	TRBJ2-3	-	TGCGCCAGCAGCTCCTCCAGCACAGATACGCAGTATTTT	CASSSSSTDTQYF
TRBV29-1	-	TRBJ2-7	-	TGCAGCGTTGGTGGGGGGGGGCACGTCTACGAGCAGTACTTC	CSVGGGGHVYEQYF
TRBV6-2/TRBV6-3	many	TRBJ2-1	TRBD2	TGTGCCGCCCCCCCCACCGGGGGGGCGATTTGGGGGTCGTTCTTC	CAAPPTGGAIWGSFF
TRBV5-1	-	TRBJ2-2	-	TGCGCCAGCAGCTCCGGGCAGGGGAAGACCGGGGAGCTGTTTTTT	CASSSGQGKTGELFF
TRBV12-3/TRBV12-4	many	TRBJ2-3	TRBD1	TGTGCCAGCAGGCGGACAGGAAGCACAGATACGCAGTATTTT	CASRRTGSTDTQYF
TRBV4-2	few	TRBJ2-5	-	TGTGCCAGCAAAGTGGGTTTGTACCAAGAGACCCAGTACTTC	CASKVGLYQETQYF
TRBV28	-	TRBJ2-3	-	TGTGCCAGCAGTTTAGTCCAGGGCACAGATACGCAGTATTTT	CASSLVQGTDTQYF
TRBV5-1	few	TRBJ1-1	-	TGCGCCAGCAGCTTGGATGGAGTGAACACTGAAGCTTTCTTT	CASSLDGVNTEAFF
TRBV3-1	-	TRBJ2-2	-	TGTGCCAGCAATTCCCACGGGGAGCTGTTTTTT	CASNSHGELFF
TRBV29-1	-	TRBJ2-1	TRBD2	TGCAGCGCCGCACTAGCGGGAGCCTACAATGAGCAGTTCTTC	CSAALAGAYNEQFF